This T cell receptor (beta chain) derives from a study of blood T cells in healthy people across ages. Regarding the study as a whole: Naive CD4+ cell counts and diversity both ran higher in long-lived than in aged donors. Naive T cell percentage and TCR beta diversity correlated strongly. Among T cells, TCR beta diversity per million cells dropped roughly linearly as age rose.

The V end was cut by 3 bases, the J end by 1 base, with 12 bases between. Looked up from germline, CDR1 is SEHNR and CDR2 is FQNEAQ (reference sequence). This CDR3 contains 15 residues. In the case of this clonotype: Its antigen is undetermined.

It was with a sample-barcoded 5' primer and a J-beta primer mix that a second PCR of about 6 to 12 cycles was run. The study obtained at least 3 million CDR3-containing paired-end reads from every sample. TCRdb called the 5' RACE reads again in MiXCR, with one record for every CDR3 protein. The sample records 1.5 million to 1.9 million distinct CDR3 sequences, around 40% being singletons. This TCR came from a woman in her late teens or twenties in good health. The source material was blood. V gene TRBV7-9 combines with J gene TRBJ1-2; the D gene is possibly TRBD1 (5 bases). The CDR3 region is CASSFSAGSNYGYTF. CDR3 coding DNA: TGTGCCAGCAGCTTTTCGGCAGGGAGTAACTATGGCTACACCTTC.